This T cell receptor (beta chain) is from a study of cytomegalovirus exposure and HLA in healthy donors. Study outcomes and limitations: TCR sequences were mostly rare, though some public TCRs occurred in many donors. Upon later analysis, TCR association rates were observed to vary by HLA locus, being highest for DRB1 and lowest for HLA-C.

This CDR3 has 14 amino acids. Germline CDR1 is LNHDA and CDR2 is SQIVND (reference sequence). Primers included in the PCR were 60 Vbeta and 13 Jbeta primers. The protocol was immunoSEQ multiplex PCR, while the TCRdb copy is restricted to in-frame clones and leaves out a portion. The table lists 120,000 or so clones, approximately 80% of them singletons, with approximately 0.22% in the top ten. Points on this clone: Its specificity is not known. The junction differs from germline at one of its ends, possibly a read error. Other DNA sequences of this sample code for an identical CDR3.

The chain combines TRBV19 with TRBJ1-1; the D gene is possibly TRBD1 (5 bases). This TCR derives from a man between 45 and 60 years old in good health and CMV-seronegative. The source material was PBMCs. The CDR3 bases are TGTGCTAGTACCGAAAAGGGGTATTGGGCTGAAGCTTTCTTT. The encoded protein is CASTEKGYWAEAFF.